What follows is one T cell receptor beta chain and its context. Antigen: not known. This table comes from immunoSEQ multiplex PCR, and its TCRdb copy is limited to in-frame clones, with some not included. The data hold hundreds of clones, with around 90% observed a single time. This sample was included in a study of brain metastases from non-small cell lung cancer. Study outcomes and limitations: Compared with their matched primary tumors, around 69% of brain metastases showed expanded T-cell clones.

Germline V gene sequence: CDR1 SGDLS, CDR2 YYNGEE. The CDR3 extends over 17 amino acids. The ends lost 3 bases at V and 0 bases at J; junction bases unmatched: 10. The gene calls are TRBV9 and TRBJ2-3; 7 positions agree with TRBD2. This TCR derives from a donor at least 40 years old with non-small cell lung cancer. The material sequenced was tissue from a brain metastasis. CDR3 protein: CASSAREKRGSTDTQYF. The DNA for the CDR3 is TGTGCCAGCAGCGCGAGGGAGAAGCGGGGAAGCACAGATACGCAGTATTTT.